The 9 T cell receptor beta chains listed next were all sequenced from one sample in a study of shared clonotypes between healthy human individuals. Data came from immunoSEQ multiplex PCR; TCRdb stores just in-frame clones and leaves some out. The sample has 2.5 million or so clones; over 85% are singletons. Sequenced material: naive CD4+ T cells sorted from blood. The subset is: CD45RA+ positively selected. These TCRs come from a man aged 18 to 29 in good health.

The chain has TRBV21-1 and TRBJ2-5; the table assigns TRBD1, which was not confirmed against the DNA. TRBV21-1 is assigned pseudogene status. There are 14 residues in the CDR3. The CDR3 spells CASIPPDRKETQYF. Written as DNA, the CDR3 is TGTGCCAGCATCCCCCCCGACAGAAAAGAGACCCAGTACTTC.

Comment on this clone: Other DNA sequences from this sample encode an identical CDR3 as well. The rearrangement links TRBV5-1 to TRBJ2-3; TRBD2 matches at 8 bases. CDR3 length: 16 residues. Germline V gives CDR1 SGHRS, CDR2 YFSETQ. V lost 0 bases and J lost 0; bases outside the gene matches: 3. In DNA, the CDR3 is TGCGCCAGCAGCTTGGGAGCGGGGGCTAGCACAGATACGCAGTATTTT. Protein sequence: CASSLGAGASTDTQYF.

This chain joins TRBV7-2 and TRBJ2-3; D is unclear. This CDR3 has 12 amino acids. Germline V lookup: CDR1 SGHTA, CDR2 FQGNSA. The V end was cut by 5 bases, the J end by 8 bases, with 11 bases between. The CDR3 here is CASSPYSSTQYF. The CDR3 bases are TGTGCCAGCAGCCCATATAGCAGTACGCAGTATTTT.

Worth noting for this clone: This sample includes further DNA sequences coding for the same CDR3. This chain joins TRBV6-5 and TRBJ1-1; D is possibly TRBD1 (6 bases). Germline assignment: CDR1 MNHEY and CDR2 SVGAGI. The CDR3 has 15 amino acids. The V and J ends lost 0 bases and 4 bases respectively, with 12 bases between them. The CDR3 sequence is CASSYSLGGGTEAFF. CDR3 nucleotide sequence: TGTGCCAGCAGTTACTCTCTAGGGGGAGGCACTGAAGCTTTCTTT.

The chain joins TRBV11-2 to TRBJ1-6, with D possibly matching TRBD1 (6 bases). The ends were cut back, 3 bases at V and 6 bases at J, with 18 bases in the middle. Per germline, CDR1 SGHAT and CDR2 FQNNGV. CDR3 length: 17 residues. DNA for the CDR3: TGTGCCAGCAGCTTCCCCGACAGGAGAGGTAGTAATTCACCCCTCCACTTT. Protein sequence: CASSFPDRRGSNSPLHF.

CDR3 amino acids: CASSYSGPAGNTIYF. DNA of the CDR3: TGTGCCAGCAGTTACTCGGGCCCAGCTGGAAACACCATATATTTT. The chain couples TRBV6-5 to TRBJ1-3, with D unclear. The CDR3 totals 15 residues. Trimming pared 0 bases from V and 2 bases from J, leaving 8 bases between. Looked up from germline, CDR1 is MNHEY and CDR2 is SVGAGI.

This clone was seen a single time. This sequence joins TRBV10-3 and TRBJ2-7; 9 nucleotides line up with TRBD2. CDR1 ENHRY and CDR2 SYGVKD come from the germline V gene. This CDR3 is 16 amino acids long. Germline trimming cut 3 bases from V and 0 bases from J; bases unmatched to any gene: 6. CDR3: CAISDLSGRLSYEQYF. CDR3 nucleotide sequence: TGTGCCATCAGTGACCTAAGCGGGAGGCTCTCCTACGAGCAGTACTTC.

The chain employs TRBV27 and TRBJ1-3; D is uncertain. The CDR3 extends over 13 amino acids. V was cut by 6 bases and J by 4 bases, with 10 bases left in between. Germline values: CDR1 MNHEY, CDR2 SMNVEV (reference sequence). CDR3 DNA: TGTGCCAGCAGGGCCAAGGGCGGAAACACCATATATTTT. As protein: CASRAKGGNTIYF.

The rearrangement uses TRBV29-1 and TRBJ2-1, with D tentatively TRBD1 or TRBD2 (7 bases each). CDR1 and CDR2 (germline): SQVTM, ANQGSEA. Deletions cut 5 bases from V and 6 bases from J, with 26 bases between. The CDR3 is made up of 17 amino acids. The CDR3: CSVLQGELVGGVNEQFF. CDR3 sequence (DNA): TGCAGCGTTCTTCAGGGGGAACTAGTAGGGGGGGTCAATGAGCAGTTCTTC.